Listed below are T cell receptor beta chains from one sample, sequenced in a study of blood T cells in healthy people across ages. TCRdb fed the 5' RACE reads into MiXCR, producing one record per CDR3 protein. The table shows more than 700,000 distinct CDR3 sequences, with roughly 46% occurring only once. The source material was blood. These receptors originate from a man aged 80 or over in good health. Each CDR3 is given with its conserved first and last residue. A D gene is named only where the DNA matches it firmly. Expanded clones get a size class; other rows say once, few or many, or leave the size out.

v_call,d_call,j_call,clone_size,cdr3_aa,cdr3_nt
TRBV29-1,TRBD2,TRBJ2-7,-,CSVAPSGSYNEQYF,TGCAGCGTTGCCCCTAGCGGGTCCTACAATGAGCAGTACTTC
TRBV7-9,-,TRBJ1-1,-,CASHGSIGNTEAFF,TGTGCCAGCCACGGGAGTATTGGGAACACTGAAGCTTTCTTT
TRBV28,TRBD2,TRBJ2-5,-,CASSLVAGTSGGETQYF,TGTGCCAGCAGTCTCGTTGCCGGGACTAGCGGGGGAGAGACCCAGTACTTC
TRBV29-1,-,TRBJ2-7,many,CSVGSLREGEQYF,TGCAGCGTTGGGTCTCTGAGGGAAGGCGAGCAGTACTTC
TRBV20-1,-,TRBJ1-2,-,CSARRDYGYTF,TGCAGTGCCAGAAGGGACTATGGCTACACCTTC
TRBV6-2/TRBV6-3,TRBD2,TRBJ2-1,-,CASSYSPSGRINEQFF,TGTGCCAGCAGTTACTCTCCTAGCGGGAGGATTAATGAGCAGTTCTTC
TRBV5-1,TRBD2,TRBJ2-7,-,CAGSFASGHYNEQYF,TGCGCCGGCAGCTTTGCTAGCGGCCACTACAATGAGCAGTACTTC
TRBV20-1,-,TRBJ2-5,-,CSAGRTVQETQYF,TGCAGTGCTGGCAGGACTGTCCAAGAGACCCAGTACTTC
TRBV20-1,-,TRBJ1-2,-,CSAREGRGQNGYTF,TGCAGTGCTAGAGAAGGTCGGGGTCAGAATGGCTACACCTTC
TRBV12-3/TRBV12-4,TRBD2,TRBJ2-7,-,CASRRGTGGSYEQYF,TGTGCCAGCAGGAGGGGGACGGGAGGGTCCTACGAGCAGTACTTC
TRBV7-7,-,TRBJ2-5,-,CASSFQGGFQETQYF,TGTGCTAGCAGCTTCCAAGGCGGGTTTCAAGAGACCCAGTACTTC
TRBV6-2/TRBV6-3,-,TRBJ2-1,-,CASGPGQKGEQFF,TGTGCCAGCGGTCCGGGACAAAAAGGGGAGCAGTTCTTC
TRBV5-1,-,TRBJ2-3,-,CASSATGPLDTQYF,TGCGCCAGCAGCGCTACAGGGCCCCTTGATACGCAGTATTTT
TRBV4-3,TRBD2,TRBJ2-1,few,CASSQVWEGLYEQFF,TGCGCCAGCAGCCAAGTTTGGGAGGGCCTCTATGAGCAGTTCTTC
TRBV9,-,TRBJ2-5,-,CAGSYGGVETQYF,TGTGCCGGCTCATATGGGGGTGTGGAGACCCAGTACTTC
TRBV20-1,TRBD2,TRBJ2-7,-,CSASPGPSGRGSEQYF,TGCAGTGCTAGCCCCGGCCCAAGCGGGAGAGGGTCCGAGCAGTACTTC
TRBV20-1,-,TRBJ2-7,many,CSATPLIQAYEQYF,TGCAGTGCTACACCCTTAATCCAGGCCTACGAGCAGTACTTC
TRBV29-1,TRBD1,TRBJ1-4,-,CSVEIRQGAQEEKLFF,TGCAGCGTTGAAATCCGACAGGGGGCCCAAGAGGAAAAACTGTTTTTT
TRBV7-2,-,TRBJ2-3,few,CASSLDPSPSTDTQYF,TGTGCCAGCAGCTTAGATCCTAGCCCTAGCACAGATACGCAGTATTTT
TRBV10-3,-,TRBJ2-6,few,CAIKSMGDAGANVLTF,TGTGCCATCAAGTCTATGGGGGACGCTGGGGCCAACGTCCTGACTTTC
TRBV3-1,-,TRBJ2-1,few,CASSQEPGAYNEQFF,TGTGCCAGCAGCCAAGAGCCGGGTGCCTACAATGAGCAGTTCTTC
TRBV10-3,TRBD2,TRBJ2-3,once,CAISESTGLAGADTQYF,TGTGCCATCAGTGAGTCGACGGGACTAGCGGGAGCAGATACGCAGTATTTT
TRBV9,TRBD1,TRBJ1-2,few,CASSVAGTGFAHGYTF,TGTGCCAGCAGCGTAGCCGGGACAGGGTTTGCCCATGGCTACACCTTC
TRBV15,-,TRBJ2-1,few,CATSRDWIVNEQFF,TGTGCCACCAGCAGAGATTGGATAGTCAATGAGCAGTTCTTC
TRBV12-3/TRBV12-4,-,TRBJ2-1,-,CASTIVRGVGEQFF,TGTGCCAGCACCATAGTCCGGGGAGTAGGTGAGCAGTTCTTC
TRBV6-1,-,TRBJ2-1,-,CALYRDQSYNEQFF,TGTGCCCTTTACAGGGATCAATCCTACAATGAGCAGTTCTTC
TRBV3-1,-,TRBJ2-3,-,CASSPEGALTDTQYF,TGTGCCAGCAGCCCGGAGGGCGCGCTCACAGATACGCAGTATTTT
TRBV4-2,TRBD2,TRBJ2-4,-,CASSQDRTSGINIQYF,TGTGCCAGCAGCCAAGATCGGACTAGCGGGATAAACATTCAGTACTTC
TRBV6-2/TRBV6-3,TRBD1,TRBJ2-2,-,CASSSTDRVGTGELFF,TGTGCCAGCAGTTCGACAGACAGGGTTGGCACCGGGGAGCTGTTTTTT
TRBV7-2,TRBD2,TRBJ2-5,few,CASSLATSGGLGETQYF,TGTGCCAGCAGCTTAGCGACTAGCGGGGGCCTCGGGGAGACCCAGTACTTC
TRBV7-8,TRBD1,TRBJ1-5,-,CASSSQTGRQPQHF,TGTGCCAGCAGCTCGCAGACAGGGCGTCAGCCCCAGCATTTT
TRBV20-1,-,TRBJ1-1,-,CSARGWENTEAFF,TGCAGTGCTAGAGGTTGGGAGAACACTGAAGCTTTCTTT
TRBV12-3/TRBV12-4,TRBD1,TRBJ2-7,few,CAGRGGGQGRNEQYF,TGTGCCGGCAGAGGGGGGGGACAGGGCCGGAACGAGCAGTACTTC
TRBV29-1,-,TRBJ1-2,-,CSADPGSYGYTF,TGCAGCGCTGACCCAGGGTCCTATGGCTACACCTTC
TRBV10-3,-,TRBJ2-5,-,CAISVGGNQETQYF,TGTGCCATCAGTGTAGGAGGAAACCAAGAGACCCAGTACTTC
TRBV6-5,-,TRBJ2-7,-,CASSYSTVSYEQYF,TGTGCCAGCAGTTACTCGACGGTCTCCTACGAGCAGTACTTC
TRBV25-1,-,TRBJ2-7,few,CASSESRTGVYEQYF,TGTGCCAGCAGTGAATCTCGAACGGGAGTGTACGAGCAGTACTTC
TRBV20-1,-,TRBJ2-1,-,CSARGERRNNEQFF,TGCAGTGCTAGAGGGGAGCGGAGGAACAATGAGCAGTTCTTC
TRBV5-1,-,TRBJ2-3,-,CASSFDWSDTQYF,TGCGCCAGCAGCTTTGACTGGTCAGATACGCAGTATTTT
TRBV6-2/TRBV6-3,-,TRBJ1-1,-,CASRARGAFGNTEAFF,TGTGCCAGCAGAGCCCGGGGGGCGTTTGGGAACACTGAAGCTTTCTTT
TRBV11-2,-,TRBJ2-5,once,CASSLAVSGEQETQYF,TGTGCCAGCAGCTTAGCGGTTAGCGGAGAACAAGAGACCCAGTACTTC
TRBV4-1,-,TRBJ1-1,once,CASSQVNPTGQNTEAFF,TGCGCCAGCAGCCAAGTAAACCCCACGGGACAGAACACTGAAGCTTTCTTT
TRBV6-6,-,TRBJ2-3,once,CASSPARGGDTQYF,TGTGCCAGCAGCCCCGCTAGGGGGGGGGATACGCAGTATTTT
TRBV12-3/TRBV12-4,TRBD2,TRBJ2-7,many,CASSLKLAGAAYEQYF,TGTGCCAGCAGTTTAAAACTAGCGGGAGCAGCGTACGAGCAGTACTTC
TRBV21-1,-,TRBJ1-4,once,CASSNSRETNEKLFF,TGTGCCAGCAGCAATTCCAGGGAAACTAATGAAAAACTGTTTTTT
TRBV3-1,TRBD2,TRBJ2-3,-,CASSRAGAPSTDTQYF,TGTGCCAGCAGCCGAGCGGGAGCGCCTAGCACAGATACGCAGTATTTT
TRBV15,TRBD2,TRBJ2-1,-,CATSSSVGRVIGNEQFF,TGTGCCACCAGCAGTAGCGTGGGGAGGGTTATCGGGAATGAGCAGTTCTTC
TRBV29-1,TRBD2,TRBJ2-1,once,CSVFGASGYNEQFF,TGCAGCGTTTTTGGGGCTAGCGGCTACAATGAGCAGTTCTTC
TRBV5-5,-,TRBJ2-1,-,CASSPWSYNERFF,TGTGCCAGCAGCCCGTGGTCGTACAATGAGCGGTTCTTC
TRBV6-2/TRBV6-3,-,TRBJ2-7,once,CASRSGTPIYEQYF,TGTGCCAGCAGATCCGGGACACCTATCTACGAGCAGTACTTC
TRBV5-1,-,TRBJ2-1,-,CASSWGSGNEQFF,TGCGCCAGCAGCTGGGGATCGGGCAATGAGCAGTTCTTC
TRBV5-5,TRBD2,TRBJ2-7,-,CASSLASGRVHEQYF,TGTGCCAGCAGCTTGGCTAGCGGGAGGGTTCACGAGCAGTACTTC
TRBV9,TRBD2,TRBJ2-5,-,CASSVGTRGVETQYF,TGTGCCAGCAGCGTAGGGACTAGAGGAGTGGAGACCCAGTACTTC
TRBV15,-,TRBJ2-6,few,CATSTIATGTGANVLTF,TGTGCCACCAGCACCATCGCTACAGGGACAGGGGCCAACGTCCTGACTTTC
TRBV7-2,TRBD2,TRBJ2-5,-,CASSRLAVNNNEQYF,TGTGCCAGCAGCCGACTAGCGGTTAATAACAATGAGCAGTACTTC